Each of the 16 T cell receptor beta chains below was sequenced from the same sample in a study of blood T cell repertoires in COVID-19. Clones were sequenced by immunoSEQ multiplex PCR, and TCRdb holds only the in-frame ones, with some missing. The sample records tens of thousands of clones, 75% to 90% being singletons. What was sequenced was peripheral blood. The receptors here all came from a human donor with acute or convalescent COVID-19. The donor label of this sample is uncertain.

The sample holds one count of this clone. V and J are TRBV28 and TRBJ1-3; D is undetermined. Trimming took 8 bases from V and 2 from J, leaving 19 bases between them. Per germline, CDR1 MDHEN and CDR2 SYDVKM. The CDR3 extends over 16 amino acids. The DNA of the CDR3 is TGTGCCAGCTCAACGGCAGCGCAAGCGCCTGGAAACACCATATATTTT. It is translated as CASSTAAQAPGNTIYF.

This clone has only one observation. The V call is TRBV5-5, the J call TRBJ2-3; 7 nucleotides line up with TRBD1. This CDR3 comprises 14 residues. V gave up 3 bases and J gave up 4 bases; unmatched junction bases: 5. From germline, CDR1 is SGHKS and CDR2 YYEKEE (reference sequence). CDR3 DNA: TGTGCCAGCAGCTCGAACAGGGGCGCAGATACGCAGTATTTT. Protein sequence: CASSSNRGADTQYF.

The chain links TRBV25-1 to TRBJ1-1, with unresolved D. The V end lost 4 bases, the J end lost 0 bases, and 12 bases lay between the germline ends. The CDR3 sequence is 15 residues long. Germline CDR1 and CDR2: MGHDK and SYGVNS. The CDR3 coding sequence is TGTGCCAGCAGTGTTGGCGGGCTCATGAACACTGAAGCTTTCTTT. Protein: CASSVGGLMNTEAFF. The full variable domain, in which reference TRBV25-1 and TRBJ1-1 provide the parts outside the CDR3, is EADIYQTPRYLVIGTGKKITLECSQTMGHDKMYWYQQDPGMELHLIHYSYGVNSTEKGDLSSESTVSRIRTEHFPLTLESARPSHTSQYLCASSVGGLMNTEAFFGQGTRLTVV.

This clone was counted only a few times. V gene TRBV24-1 combines with J gene TRBJ2-5; TRBD1 matches 8 bases. The CDR3 length is 15 residues. Germline V lookup: CDR1 KGHDR, CDR2 SFDVKD. With 0 bases clipped from V and 3 bases from J, the junction kept 2 bases outside the gene matches. This CDR3 reads CATSDLSTGEETQYF. The CDR3 nucleotides are TGTGCCACCAGTGATTTGTCGACAGGGGAAGAGACCCAGTACTTC.

The CDR3 loop is CASSFREVEAFF. CDR3 DNA: TGTGCCAGCAGCTTCAGGGAGGTCGAAGCTTTCTTT. This chain uses TRBV11-3 with TRBJ1-1, with a possible D match to TRBD1 (5 bases). The germline CDR1 and CDR2 sequences are SGHNT and YENEEA. The CDR3 spans 12 residues. The ends were cut back, 3 bases at V and 8 bases at J, with 10 bases in the middle. Complete variable domain (other parts from reference TRBV11-3 and TRBJ1-1): EAGVVQSPRYKIIEKKQPVAFWCNPISGHNTLYWYLQNLGQGPELLIRYENEEAVDDSQLPKDRFSAERLKGVDSTLKIQPAELGDSAVYLCASSFREVEAFFGQGTRLTVV.

This chain uses TRBV5-1 with TRBJ2-6; D ambiguous. Trimming left V 4 bases short and J 3 bases short, with 11 bases between. From germline, CDR1 is SGHRS and CDR2 YFSETQ. The CDR3 is 15 amino acids. This chain's CDR3 is CASSVEPLGANVLTF. The CDR3, as DNA: TGCGCCAGCAGCGTGGAGCCTCTTGGGGCCAACGTCCTGACTTTC.

A single count supports this clone. This sequence joins TRBV5-4 and TRBJ2-2; D might be TRBD2 (5 bases). CDR1 is SGHNT, CDR2 YYREEE, per germline (reference sequence). This CDR3 is 16 amino acids long. Trimming pared 0 bases from V and 2 bases from J, leaving 11 bases between. The CDR3 nucleotides read TGTGCCAGCAGCTTGGCGGGCTCGGGAAACACCGGGGAGCTGTTTTTT. It specifies CASSLAGSGNTGELFF.

This clone was observed a handful of times. The rearrangement links TRBV27 to TRBJ2-3, with D perhaps TRBD2 (6 bases). Trimming cost V 7 bases and J 3 bases, with 23 bases left between them. The CDR3 is 17 amino acids. The germline V gene has CDR1 MNHEY and CDR2 SMNVEV (reference sequence). The DNA of the CDR3 is TGTGCCAGCACTGACGCGGGACTTGTTAAGGGGACAGATACGCAGTATTTT. This encodes CASTDAGLVKGTDTQYF.

J is TRBJ2-2 and V is TRBV4-3; D possibly corresponds to TRBD2 (6 bases). V shed 3 bases and J shed 4 bases, with 9 bases lying between them. CDR1 is LGHNA, CDR2 YSLEER, per germline. The CDR3 consists of 14 residues. The CDR3 region is CASSHPRGTGELFF. CDR3 in DNA: TGCGCCAGCAGCCATCCGCGGGGCACCGGGGAGCTGTTTTTT.

The rearrangement links TRBV3-1 (or the pseudogene TRBV3-2) to TRBJ1-1; D remains ambiguous. This CDR3 comprises 13 residues. Germline-derived CDR1 and CDR2 are LGHDT and YNNKEL (reference sequence). Trimming took off 3 bases at V and 0 bases at J, with 5 bases between the two ends. The CDR3 sequence: CASSQNMNTEAFF. Here the CDR3 DNA reads TGTGCCAGCAGCCAGAACATGAACACTGAAGCTTTCTTT.

This chain links TRBV19 with TRBJ2-7; D unresolved. The V end was cut by 0 bases, the J end by 0 bases, with 9 bases between. The CDR3 totals 15 residues. Germline V gives CDR1 LNHDA, CDR2 SQIVND (reference sequence). CDR3 nucleotides: TGTGCCAGTAGTATAGATTTGGGCCTCTCCTACGAGCAGTACTTC. Protein: CASSIDLGLSYEQYF.

The chain couples TRBV7-2 to TRBJ1-3; no clear D. CDR3 length: 15 residues. V shed 1 base and J shed 2 bases, with 9 bases lying between them. CDR1 is SGHTA and CDR2 is FQGNSA in the germline V gene. The CDR3 nucleotides are TGTGCCAGCAGCTTAGTAGCTGGCCCTGGAAACACCATATATTTT. Protein product: CASSLVAGPGNTIYF.

The chain has TRBV7-3 and TRBJ1-6; 8 bases line up with TRBD1. The junction had 5 bases not matched to a gene; V was cut back by 6 bases and J by 10 bases. Germline CDR1 reads SGHTA; CDR2 reads FQGTGA. There are 13 residues in the CDR3. For the CDR3, the DNA is TGTGCCAGCAGGACAGGGGTTGGCTCACCCCTCCACTTT. Translated: CASRTGVGSPLHF.

V is TRBV10-3 and J is TRBJ2-7; 9 bases match TRBD2. The CDR3 sequence is 14 residues long. The ends lost 11 bases at V and 1 base at J; junction bases unmatched: 9. The germline V gene encodes CDR1 ENHRY and CDR2 SYGVKD. CDR3 bases: TGTGCCTCATTAGCGGGAGAGGGATCCTACGAGCAGTACTTC. This sequence encodes CASLAGEGSYEQYF.

The genes are TRBV4-2 and TRBJ1-1; perhaps TRBD1 as D (6 bases). V dropped 0 bases and J dropped 11 bases, with 13 bases sitting between them. The germline V gene has CDR1 LGHNA and CDR2 YNFKEQ. The CDR3 has 13 residues. This CDR3 reads CASSQESGAGAFF. As DNA, the CDR3 is TGTGCCAGCAGCCAAGAGTCAGGGGCTGGGGCTTTCTTT.

This rearrangement joins TRBV6-1 to TRBJ2-7; no clear D gene. This CDR3 comprises 14 residues. Trimming pared 3 bases from V and 2 bases from J, leaving 11 bases between. Germline V gene sequence: CDR1 MNHNS, CDR2 SASEGT. CDR3 sequence: CASSEWRFAYEQYF. The CDR3 nucleotides read TGTGCCAGCAGTGAGTGGCGGTTCGCCTACGAGCAGTACTTC.